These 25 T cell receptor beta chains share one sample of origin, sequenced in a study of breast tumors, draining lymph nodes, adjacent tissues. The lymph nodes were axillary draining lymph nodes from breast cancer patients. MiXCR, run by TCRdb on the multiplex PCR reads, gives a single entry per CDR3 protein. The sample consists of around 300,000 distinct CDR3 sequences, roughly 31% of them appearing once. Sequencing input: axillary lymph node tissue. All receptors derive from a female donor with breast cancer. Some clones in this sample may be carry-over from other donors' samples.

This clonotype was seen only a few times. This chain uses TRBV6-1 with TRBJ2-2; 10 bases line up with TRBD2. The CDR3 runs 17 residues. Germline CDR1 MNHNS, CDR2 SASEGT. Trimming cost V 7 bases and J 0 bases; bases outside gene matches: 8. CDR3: CASIPGLANANTGELFF. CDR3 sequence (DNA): TGTGCCAGCATCCCGGGACTAGCGAACGCGAACACCGGGGAGCTGTTTTTT.

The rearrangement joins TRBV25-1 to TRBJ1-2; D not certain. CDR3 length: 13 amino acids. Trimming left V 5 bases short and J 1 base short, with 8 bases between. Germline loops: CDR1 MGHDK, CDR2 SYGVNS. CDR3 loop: CASSRVGNYGYTF. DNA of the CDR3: TGTGCCAGCAGTAGGGTCGGTAACTATGGCTACACCTTC.

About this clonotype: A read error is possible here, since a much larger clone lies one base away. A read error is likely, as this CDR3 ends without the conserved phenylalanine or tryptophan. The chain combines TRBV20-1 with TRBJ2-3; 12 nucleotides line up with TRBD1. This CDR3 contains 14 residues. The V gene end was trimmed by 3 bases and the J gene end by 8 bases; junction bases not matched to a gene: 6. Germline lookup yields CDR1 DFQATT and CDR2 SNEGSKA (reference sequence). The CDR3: CSARPGQGALTQYL. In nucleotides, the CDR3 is TGCAGTGCTAGGCCGGGACAGGGGGCGCTTACGCAGTATTTA.

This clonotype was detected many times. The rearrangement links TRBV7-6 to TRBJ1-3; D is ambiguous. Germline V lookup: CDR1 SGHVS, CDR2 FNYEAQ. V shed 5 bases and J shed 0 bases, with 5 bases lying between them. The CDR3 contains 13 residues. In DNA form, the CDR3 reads TGTGCCAGCAGCAAGGGCTCTGGAAACACCATATATTTT. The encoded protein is CASSKGSGNTIYF.

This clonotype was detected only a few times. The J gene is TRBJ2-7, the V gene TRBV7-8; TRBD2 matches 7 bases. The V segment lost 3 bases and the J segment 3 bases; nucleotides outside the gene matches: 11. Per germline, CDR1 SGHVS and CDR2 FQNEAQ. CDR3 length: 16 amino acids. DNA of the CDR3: TGTGCCAGCAGCTTGACAGCCAGCGGGATAGTCTACGAGCAGTACTTC. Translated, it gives CASSLTASGIVYEQYF.

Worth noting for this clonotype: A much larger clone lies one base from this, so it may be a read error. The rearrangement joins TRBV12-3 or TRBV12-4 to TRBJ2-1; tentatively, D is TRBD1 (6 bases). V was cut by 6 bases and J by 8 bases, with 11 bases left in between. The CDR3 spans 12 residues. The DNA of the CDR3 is TGTGCCAGCAGACGCAACAGGGATGAGCAGTTCTTC. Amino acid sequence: CASRRNRDEQFF.

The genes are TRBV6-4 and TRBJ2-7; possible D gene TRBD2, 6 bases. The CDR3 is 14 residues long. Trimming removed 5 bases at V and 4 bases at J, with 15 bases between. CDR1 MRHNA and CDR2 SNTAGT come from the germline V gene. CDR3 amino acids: CASSPQAGFYEQYF. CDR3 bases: TGTGCCAGCAGTCCACAAGCGGGCTTTTACGAGCAGTACTTC.

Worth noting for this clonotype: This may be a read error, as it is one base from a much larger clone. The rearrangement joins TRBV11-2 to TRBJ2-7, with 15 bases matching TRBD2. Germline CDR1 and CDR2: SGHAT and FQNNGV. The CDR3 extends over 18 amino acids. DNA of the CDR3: TGTGCCAGCAGCTTAGCCGGGACTAGCGGGAGGTTCTCCTGCGAGCAGTACTTC. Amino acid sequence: CASSLAGTSGRFSCEQYF.

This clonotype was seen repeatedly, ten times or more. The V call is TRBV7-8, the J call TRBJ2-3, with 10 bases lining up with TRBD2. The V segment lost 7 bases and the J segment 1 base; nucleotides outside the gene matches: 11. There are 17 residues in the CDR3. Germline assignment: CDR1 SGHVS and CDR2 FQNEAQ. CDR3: CASNPGGGTSGTDTQYF. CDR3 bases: TGTGCCAGCAACCCCGGGGGAGGGACTAGCGGCACAGATACGCAGTATTTT.

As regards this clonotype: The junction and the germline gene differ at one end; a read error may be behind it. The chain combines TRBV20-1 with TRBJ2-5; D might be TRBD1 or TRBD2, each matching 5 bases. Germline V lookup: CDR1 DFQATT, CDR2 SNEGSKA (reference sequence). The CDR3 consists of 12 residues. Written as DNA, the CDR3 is TGCAGTGCTAGCTGGGGGACGGAGACCCAGTGCTTC. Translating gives CSASWGTETQCF.

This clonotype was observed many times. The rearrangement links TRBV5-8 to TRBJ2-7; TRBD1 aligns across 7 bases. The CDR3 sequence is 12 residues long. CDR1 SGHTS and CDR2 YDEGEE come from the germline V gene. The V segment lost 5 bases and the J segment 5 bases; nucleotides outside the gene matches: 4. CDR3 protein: CASRSTGDEQYF. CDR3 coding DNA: TGTGCCAGCAGATCTACAGGGGACGAGCAGTACTTC.

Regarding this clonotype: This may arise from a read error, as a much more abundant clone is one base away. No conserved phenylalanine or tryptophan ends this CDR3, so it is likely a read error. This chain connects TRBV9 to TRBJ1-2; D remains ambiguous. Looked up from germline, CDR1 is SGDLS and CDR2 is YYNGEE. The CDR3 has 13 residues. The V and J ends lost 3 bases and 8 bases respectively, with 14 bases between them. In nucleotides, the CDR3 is TGTGCCAGCAGCGCCAGTCAGGACCGCGGCTACACCTCC. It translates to CASSASQDRGYTS.

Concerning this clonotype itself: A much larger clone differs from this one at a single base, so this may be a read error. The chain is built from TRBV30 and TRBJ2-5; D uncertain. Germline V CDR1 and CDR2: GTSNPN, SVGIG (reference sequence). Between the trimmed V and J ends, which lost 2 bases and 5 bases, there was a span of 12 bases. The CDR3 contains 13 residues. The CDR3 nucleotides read TGTGCCTGGAGTAACCCCTATGGGGAGACCCAGTACTTC. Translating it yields CAWSNPYGETQYF.

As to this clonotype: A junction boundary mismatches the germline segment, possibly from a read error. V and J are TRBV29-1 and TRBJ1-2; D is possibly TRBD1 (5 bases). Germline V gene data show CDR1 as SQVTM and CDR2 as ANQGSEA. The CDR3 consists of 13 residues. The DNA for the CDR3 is TGCAGCGGGACCCTCCGGGACGGGGATGGCTGCACCTTC. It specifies CSGTLRDGDGCTF.

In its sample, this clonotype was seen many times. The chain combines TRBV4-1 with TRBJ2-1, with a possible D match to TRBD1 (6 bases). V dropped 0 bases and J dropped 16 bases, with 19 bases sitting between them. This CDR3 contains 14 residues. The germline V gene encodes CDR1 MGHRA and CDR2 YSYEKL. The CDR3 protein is CASSQDSGLAGDFF. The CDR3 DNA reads TGCGCCAGCAGCCAAGATAGTGGCTTGGCAGGGGACTTCTTC.

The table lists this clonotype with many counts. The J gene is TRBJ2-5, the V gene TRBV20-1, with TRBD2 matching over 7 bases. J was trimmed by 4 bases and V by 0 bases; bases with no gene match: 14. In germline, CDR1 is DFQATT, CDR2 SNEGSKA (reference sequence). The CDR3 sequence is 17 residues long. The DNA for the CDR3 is TGCAGTGCTAGAGATCGGTTGACGGGAGGCGCGGTAGAGACCCAGTACTTC. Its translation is CSARDRLTGGAVETQYF.

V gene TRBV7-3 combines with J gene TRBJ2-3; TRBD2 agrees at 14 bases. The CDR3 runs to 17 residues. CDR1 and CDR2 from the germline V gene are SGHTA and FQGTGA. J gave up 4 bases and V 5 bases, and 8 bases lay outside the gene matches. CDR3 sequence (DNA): TGTGCCAGCAGCGTCACGGGACTAGCGGGAGTGTCAGATACGCAGTATTTT. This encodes CASSVTGLAGVSDTQYF.

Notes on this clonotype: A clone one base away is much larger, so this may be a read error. The CDR3 loop reads CASSHSSGAKTDTQYF. The CDR3 coding sequence is TGTGCCAGCAGTCACTCGTCGGGGGCGAAGACAGATACGCAGTATTTT. The rearrangement links TRBV6-5 to TRBJ2-3; D is perhaps TRBD1 or TRBD2 (6 bases each). CDR3 size: 16 residues. Germline CDR1 reads MNHEY; CDR2 reads SVGAGI.

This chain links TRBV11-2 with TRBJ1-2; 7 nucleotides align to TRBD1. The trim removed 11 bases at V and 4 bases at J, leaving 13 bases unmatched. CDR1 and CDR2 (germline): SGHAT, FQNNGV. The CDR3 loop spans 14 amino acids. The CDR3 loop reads CAGSPSTGSYGYTF. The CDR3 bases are TGTGCCGGTAGCCCCTCGACAGGGAGCTATGGCTACACCTTC. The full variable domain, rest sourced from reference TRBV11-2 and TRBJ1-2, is EAGVAQSPRYKIIEKRQSVAFWCNPISGHATLYWYQQILGQGPKLLIQFQNNGVVDDSQLPKDRFSAERLKGVDSTLKIQPAKLEDSAVYLCAGSPSTGSYGYTFGSGTRLTVV.

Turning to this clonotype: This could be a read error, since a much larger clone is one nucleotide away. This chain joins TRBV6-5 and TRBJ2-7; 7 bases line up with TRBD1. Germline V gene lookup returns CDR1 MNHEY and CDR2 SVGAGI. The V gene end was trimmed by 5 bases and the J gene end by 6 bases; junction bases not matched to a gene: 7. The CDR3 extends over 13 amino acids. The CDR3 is CASSHTPGGEQYF. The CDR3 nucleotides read TGTGCCAGCAGTCACACGCCAGGGGGCGAGCAGTACTTC.

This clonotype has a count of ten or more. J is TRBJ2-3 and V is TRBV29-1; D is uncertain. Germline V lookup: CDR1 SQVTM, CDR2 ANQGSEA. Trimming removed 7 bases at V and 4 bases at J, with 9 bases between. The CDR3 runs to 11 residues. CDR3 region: CSAQFADTQYF. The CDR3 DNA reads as TGCAGCGCCCAGTTTGCAGATACGCAGTATTTT.

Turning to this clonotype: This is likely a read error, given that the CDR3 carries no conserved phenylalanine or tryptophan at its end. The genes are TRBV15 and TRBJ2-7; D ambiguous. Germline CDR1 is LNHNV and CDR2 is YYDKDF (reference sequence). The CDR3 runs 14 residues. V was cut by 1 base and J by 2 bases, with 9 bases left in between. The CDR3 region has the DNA TGTGCCACCAGCAGAGGGCTAGTGGCCTACGAGCAGTACTCC. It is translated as CATSRGLVAYEQYS.

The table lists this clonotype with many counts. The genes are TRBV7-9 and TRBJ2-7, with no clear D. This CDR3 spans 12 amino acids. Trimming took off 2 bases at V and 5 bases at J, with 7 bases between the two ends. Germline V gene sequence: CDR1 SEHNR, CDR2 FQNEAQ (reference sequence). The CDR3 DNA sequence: TGTGCCAGCAGCTTACATAAGGACGAGCAGTACTTC. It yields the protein CASSLHKDEQYF.

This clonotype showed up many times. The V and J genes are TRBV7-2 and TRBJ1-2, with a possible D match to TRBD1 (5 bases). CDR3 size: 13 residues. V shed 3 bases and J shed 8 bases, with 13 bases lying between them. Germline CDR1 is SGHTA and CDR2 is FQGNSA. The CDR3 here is CASSFGGALGYTF. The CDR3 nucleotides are TGTGCCAGCAGCTTTGGAGGGGCCTTGGGCTACACCTTC. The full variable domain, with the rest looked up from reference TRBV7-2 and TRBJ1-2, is GAGVSQSPSNKVTEKGKDVELRCDPISGHTALYWYRQSLGQGLEFLIYFQGNSAPDKSGLPSDRFSAERTGGSVSTLTIQRTQQEDSAVYLCASSFGGALGYTFGSGTRLTVV.

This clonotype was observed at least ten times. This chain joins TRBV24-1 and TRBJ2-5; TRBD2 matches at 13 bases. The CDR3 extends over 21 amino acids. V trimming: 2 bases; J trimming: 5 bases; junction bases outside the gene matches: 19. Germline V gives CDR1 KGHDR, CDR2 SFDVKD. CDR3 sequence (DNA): TGTGCCACCAGTGATTCCATCGGACTCCCGGGACTAGCGGGATACAGGGAGACCCAGTACTTC. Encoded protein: CATSDSIGLPGLAGYRETQYF.